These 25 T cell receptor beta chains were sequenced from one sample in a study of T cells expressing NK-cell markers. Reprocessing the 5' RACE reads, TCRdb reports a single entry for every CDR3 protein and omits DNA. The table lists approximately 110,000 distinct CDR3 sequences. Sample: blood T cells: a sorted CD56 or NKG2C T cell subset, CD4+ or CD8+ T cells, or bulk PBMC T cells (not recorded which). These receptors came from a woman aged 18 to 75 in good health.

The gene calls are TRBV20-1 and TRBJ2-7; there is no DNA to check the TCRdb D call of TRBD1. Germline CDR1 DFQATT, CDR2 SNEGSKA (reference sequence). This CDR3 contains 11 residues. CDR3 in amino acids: CATGNTYEQYF.

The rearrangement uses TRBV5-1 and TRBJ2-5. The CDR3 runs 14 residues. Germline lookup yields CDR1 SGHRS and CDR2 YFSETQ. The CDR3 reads CASSLGVGVETQYF.

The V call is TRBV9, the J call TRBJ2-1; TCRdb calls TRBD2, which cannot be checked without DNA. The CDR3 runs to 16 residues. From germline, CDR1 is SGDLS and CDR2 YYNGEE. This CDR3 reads CASSPSGTSGRDEQFF.

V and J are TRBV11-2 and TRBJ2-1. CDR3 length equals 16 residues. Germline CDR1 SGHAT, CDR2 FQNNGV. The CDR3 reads CASSPSLTFSYNEQFF. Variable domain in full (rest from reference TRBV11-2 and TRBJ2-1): EAGVAQSPRYKIIEKRQSVAFWCNPISGHATLYWYQQILGQGPKLLIQFQNNGVVDDSQLPKDRFSAERLKGVDSTLKIQPAKLEDSAVYLCASSPSLTFSYNEQFFGPGTRLTVL.

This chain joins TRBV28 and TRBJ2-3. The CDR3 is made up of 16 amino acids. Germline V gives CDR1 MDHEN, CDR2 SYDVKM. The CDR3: CASSLFARLSTDTQYF.

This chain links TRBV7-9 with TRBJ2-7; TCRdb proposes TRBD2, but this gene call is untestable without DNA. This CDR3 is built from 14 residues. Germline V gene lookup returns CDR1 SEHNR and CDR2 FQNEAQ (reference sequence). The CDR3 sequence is CASSSSGTKYEQYF.

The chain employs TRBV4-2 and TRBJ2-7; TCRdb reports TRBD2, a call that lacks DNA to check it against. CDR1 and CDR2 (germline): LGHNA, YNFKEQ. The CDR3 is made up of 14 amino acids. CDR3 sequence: CASSQAGGEYEQYF.

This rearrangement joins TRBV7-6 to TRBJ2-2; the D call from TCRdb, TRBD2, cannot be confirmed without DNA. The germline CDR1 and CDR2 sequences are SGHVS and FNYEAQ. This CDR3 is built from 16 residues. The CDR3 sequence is CASSLAGPQDTGELFF.

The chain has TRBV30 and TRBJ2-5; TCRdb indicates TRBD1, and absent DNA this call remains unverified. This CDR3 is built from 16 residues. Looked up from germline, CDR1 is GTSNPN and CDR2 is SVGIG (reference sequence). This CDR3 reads CAWSLGLTGDQETQYF.

CDR3 loop: CASSHLQGDYGYTF. The rearrangement uses TRBV4-1 and TRBJ1-2; with no DNA, the TCRdb D assignment of TRBD1 cannot be verified. CDR3 length: 14 residues. CDR1 is MGHRA, CDR2 YSYEKL, per germline.

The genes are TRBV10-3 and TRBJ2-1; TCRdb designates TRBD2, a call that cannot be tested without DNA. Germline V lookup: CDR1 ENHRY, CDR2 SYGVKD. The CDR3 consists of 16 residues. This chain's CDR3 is CAISEGFVAGYNEQFF.

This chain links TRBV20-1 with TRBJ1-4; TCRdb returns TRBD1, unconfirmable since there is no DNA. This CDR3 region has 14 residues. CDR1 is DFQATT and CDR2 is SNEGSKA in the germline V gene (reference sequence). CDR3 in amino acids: CSARGRQGSEKLFF.

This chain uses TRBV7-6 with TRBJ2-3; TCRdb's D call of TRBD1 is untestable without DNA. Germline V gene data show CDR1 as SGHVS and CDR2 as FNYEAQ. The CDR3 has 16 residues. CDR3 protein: CASSLSQGQGVDTQYF.

This CDR3 is CASSLPGQENTEAFF. The V gene is TRBV4-2, the J gene TRBJ1-1; the D gene TCRdb calls, TRBD1, cannot be checked with no DNA. The CDR3 totals 15 residues. Germline CDR1 LGHNA, CDR2 YNFKEQ.

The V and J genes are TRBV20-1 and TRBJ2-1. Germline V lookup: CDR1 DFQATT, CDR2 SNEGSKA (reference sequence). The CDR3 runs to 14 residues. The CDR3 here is CSADHLKVYNEQFF.

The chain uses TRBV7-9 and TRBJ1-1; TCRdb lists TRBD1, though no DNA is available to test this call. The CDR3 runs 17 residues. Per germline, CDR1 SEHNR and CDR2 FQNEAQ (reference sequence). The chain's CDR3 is CASSLWDSPPANTEAFF.

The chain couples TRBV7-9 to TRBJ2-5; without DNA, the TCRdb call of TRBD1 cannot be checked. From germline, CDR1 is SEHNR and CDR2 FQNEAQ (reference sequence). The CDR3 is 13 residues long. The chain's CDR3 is CASSLGGVGTQYF.

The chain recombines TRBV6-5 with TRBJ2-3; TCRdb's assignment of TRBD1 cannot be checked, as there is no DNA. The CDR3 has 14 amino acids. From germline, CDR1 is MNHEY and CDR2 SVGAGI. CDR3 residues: CASSSPGELDTQYF.

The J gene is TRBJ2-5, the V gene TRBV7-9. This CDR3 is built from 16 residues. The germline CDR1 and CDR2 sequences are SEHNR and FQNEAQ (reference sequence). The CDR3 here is CASSLALSGLQETQYF. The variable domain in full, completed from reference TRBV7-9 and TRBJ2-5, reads DTGVSQNPRHKITKRGQNVTFRCDPISEHNRLYWYRQTLGQGPEFLTYFQNEAQLEKSRLLSDRFSAERPKGSFSTLEIQRTEQGDSAMYLCASSLALSGLQETQYFGPGTRLLVL.

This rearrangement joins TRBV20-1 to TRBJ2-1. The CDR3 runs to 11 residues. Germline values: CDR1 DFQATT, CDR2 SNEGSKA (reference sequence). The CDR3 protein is CSATGDNEQFF.

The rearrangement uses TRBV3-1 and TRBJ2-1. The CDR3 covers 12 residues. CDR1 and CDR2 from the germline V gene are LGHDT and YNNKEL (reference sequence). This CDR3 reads CASSTEYNEQFF.

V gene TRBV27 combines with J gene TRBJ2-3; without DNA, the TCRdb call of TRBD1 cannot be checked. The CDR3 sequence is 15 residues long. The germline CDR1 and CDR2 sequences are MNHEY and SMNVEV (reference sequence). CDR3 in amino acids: CASSPPAPSVDTQYF.

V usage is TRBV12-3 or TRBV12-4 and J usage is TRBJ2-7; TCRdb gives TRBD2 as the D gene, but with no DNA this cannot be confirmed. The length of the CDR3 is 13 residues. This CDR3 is CASTLGARPEQYF.

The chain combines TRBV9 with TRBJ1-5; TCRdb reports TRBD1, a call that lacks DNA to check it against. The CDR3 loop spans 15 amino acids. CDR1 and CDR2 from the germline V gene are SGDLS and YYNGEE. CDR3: CASSGGQGGNQPQHF.

CDR3 protein: CASSLIRNSNQPQHF. The chain joins TRBV27 to TRBJ1-5. Germline V gives CDR1 MNHEY, CDR2 SMNVEV (reference sequence). The CDR3 is made up of 15 amino acids.